Listed here are 24 T cell receptor beta chains from one sample, sequenced in a study of spatial heterogeneity in lung cancer. TCRdb independently ran MiXCR on the 5' RACE reads; one entry per CDR3 protein. The table shows some 2,000 distinct CDR3 sequences, with 8% to 9% occurring only once. For these receptors, no antigen is known. Study-wide results and caveats: Within tumors, counts of expanded alpha and beta TCRs tracked tumor mutation counts.

Stated time point: sample taken at primary tumor resection. The material sequenced was lung tumor tissue, taken at surgery. These receptors were obtained from a female donor with early-stage non-small cell lung cancer.

Within the sample, this clonotype is medium-sized (0.01 to 0.1%). This rearrangement joins TRBV20-1 to TRBJ2-3; the D gene could be TRBD1 or TRBD2 (6 bases each). The CDR3 covers 15 residues. Germline values: CDR1 DFQATT, CDR2 SNEGSKA (reference sequence). V was trimmed by 8 bases and J by 2 bases, leaving 20 bases between them. CDR3 in amino acids: CSTSKRGLYTDTQYF. CDR3 nucleotides: TGCAGTACCTCGAAACGGGGGCTCTACACAGATACGCAGTATTTT.

This clonotype rates as medium-sized. The chain is built from TRBV27 and TRBJ2-5; the match to TRBD2 covers 11 bases. The trim removed 5 bases at V and 2 bases at J, leaving 13 bases unmatched. The CDR3 totals 18 residues. Germline CDR1 reads MNHEY; CDR2 reads SMNVEV (reference sequence). This chain's CDR3 is CASSPRMLAGGIQETQYF. CDR3 nucleotides: TGTGCCAGCAGTCCCCGGATGCTAGCGGGAGGAATACAAGAGACCCAGTACTTC.

This clonotype is medium-sized. The rearrangement joins TRBV28 to TRBJ1-6; TRBD1 agrees at 8 bases. Germline CDR1 and CDR2: MDHEN and SYDVKM. The length of the CDR3 is 13 residues. V lost 4 bases, J lost 9 bases, and 2 bases stayed unmatched. The CDR3 nucleotides are TGTGCCAGCAGTTCAGGGGGCGGTTCACCCCTCCACTTT. It is translated as CASSSGGGSPLHF.

By proportion, this clonotype is medium-sized (0.01 to 0.1%). The rearrangement joins TRBV7-2 to TRBJ2-3; 16 bases are shared with TRBD2. This CDR3 region has 17 residues. Germline CDR1 reads SGHTA; CDR2 reads FQGNSA. V lost 5 bases and J lost 8; bases outside the gene matches: 10. The CDR3 region is CASSPSGTSGGAGTQYF. The CDR3 DNA sequence: TGTGCCAGCAGCCCGTCCGGGACTAGCGGGGGGGCAGGTACGCAGTATTTT.

The CDR3, as DNA: TGCAGTGCTAAGAGGACAGGGTCGGTCGAGCAGTACTTC. Translation gives CSAKRTGSVEQYF. This sequence joins TRBV20-1 and TRBJ2-7; 8 bases are shared with TRBD1. Germline trimming cut 4 bases from V and 6 bases from J; bases unmatched to any gene: 8. Per the germline V gene, CDR1 is DFQATT and CDR2 is SNEGSKA (reference sequence). The CDR3 totals 13 residues.

Judged by abundance, this clonotype is medium-sized. As DNA, the CDR3 is TGTGCCAGCAGGGTCGGGACACACAAGAACACTGAAGCTTTCTTT. Its translation: CASRVGTHKNTEAFF. The V call is TRBV28, the J call TRBJ1-1, with D tentatively TRBD1 (6 bases). The CDR3 runs 15 residues. Deletions cut 6 bases from V and 1 base from J, with 15 bases between. Germline CDR1 reads MDHEN; CDR2 reads SYDVKM.

By its share, this clonotype is medium-sized (0.01 to 0.1%). The chain uses TRBV5-4 and TRBJ2-3; 15 positions match TRBD2. CDR1 is SGHNT, CDR2 YYREEE, per germline (reference sequence). This CDR3 has 16 amino acids. V was clipped by 3 bases and J by 3 bases; unmatched bases: 2. The CDR3: CASSYGLAGGTDTQYF. Here the CDR3 DNA reads TGTGCCAGCAGCTACGGACTAGCGGGGGGGACAGATACGCAGTATTTT.

By sample share, this clonotype is medium-sized (0.01 to 0.1%). The chain links TRBV2 to TRBJ1-5, with TRBD1 as a possible D gene (6 bases). V lost 6 bases and J 5 bases, leaving 11 bases between the germline ends. CDR3 size: 13 residues. The germline V gene has CDR1 SNHLY and CDR2 FYNNEI. CDR3 DNA: TGTGCCAGCAGCGATACAGGGTATCAGCCCCAGCATTTT. It codes for CASSDTGYQPQHF.

By share, this clonotype ranks as medium-sized. The chain employs TRBV6-5 and TRBJ1-1, with D uncertain. Between the trimmed V and J ends, which lost 5 bases and 2 bases, there was a span of 15 bases. The CDR3 contains 15 residues. Germline lookup yields CDR1 MNHEY and CDR2 SVGAGI. Here the CDR3 reads CASSPRARGNTEAFF. In nucleotides, the CDR3 is TGTGCCAGCAGTCCCCGGGCGCGGGGAAACACTGAAGCTTTCTTT.

This clonotype rates as medium-sized. The chain uses TRBV23-1 and TRBJ2-2; the D gene is possibly TRBD2 (6 bases). TRBV23-1 is noted as an ORF with a role that remains uncertain. The CDR3 runs to 13 residues. V lost 3 bases to trimming and J lost 8 bases, with 10 bases between them. CDR3 residues: CASSHHGRGELFF. The CDR3 DNA reads TGCGCCAGCAGTCATCACGGGAGAGGGGAGCTGTTTTTT.

This clonotype was picked up a small number of times. This sequence joins TRBV20-1 and TRBJ1-4; D is perhaps TRBD1 (6 bases). The CDR3 length is 14 residues. From germline, CDR1 is DFQATT and CDR2 SNEGSKA (reference sequence). Trimming left V 3 bases short and J 6 bases short, with 14 bases between. The CDR3 is CSASKGGSDEKLFF. DNA of the CDR3: TGCAGTGCTAGTAAGGGGGGGTCGGATGAAAAACTGTTTTTT.

The chain combines TRBV5-1 with TRBJ1-1; perhaps TRBD1 as D (5 bases). V was pared by 3 bases and J by 2 bases, with 8 bases between. There are 13 residues in the CDR3. Germline V gene sequence: CDR1 SGHRS, CDR2 YFSETQ. In nucleotides, the CDR3 is TGCGCCAGCAGCTCGGGGGTCAACACTGAAGCTTTCTTT. Translation gives CASSSGVNTEAFF.

By share, this clonotype ranks as medium-sized. The chain carries TRBV7-2 and TRBJ2-7, with D perhaps matching TRBD1 (6 bases). CDR1 SGHTA and CDR2 FQGNSA come from the germline V gene. Trimming left V 1 base short and J 3 bases short, with 13 bases between. The CDR3 contains 15 residues. The CDR3 bases are TGTGCCAGCAGCTTAGAACGGGGCAGGGGCTACGAGCAGTACTTC. This translates into CASSLERGRGYEQYF.

This clonotype is judged medium-sized. V and J are TRBV29-1 and TRBJ2-3; TRBD2 is a possible D gene (5 bases). Germline V lookup: CDR1 SQVTM, CDR2 ANQGSEA. This CDR3 is built from 14 residues. V was pared by 6 bases and J by 0 bases, with 13 bases between. The CDR3 nucleotides read TGCAGCGTCCAAGGGAGCTCTAGCACAGATACGCAGTATTTT. It is translated as CSVQGSSSTDTQYF.

By share, this clonotype ranks as medium-sized. Given the absence of the conserved phenylalanine or tryptophan at the CDR3 end, a read error is likely. The DNA is omitted, as the CDR3 cannot be located on it reliably, and the CDR3 follows TCRdb's listing. The chain employs TRBV5-4 and TRBJ2-4; the table's D call, TRBD1, has no DNA check behind it. CDR1 and CDR2 (germline): SGHNT, YYREEE (reference sequence). 13 amino acids form the CDR3, both terminal residues included. CDR3 amino acids: CASSFPPLARDPS.

This clonotype rates as medium-sized. The rearrangement links TRBV7-2 to TRBJ2-2; 11 nucleotides align to TRBD2. After removal of 3 bases from V and 3 bases from J, the junction contained 9 bases not matched to a gene. The CDR3 extends over 18 amino acids. Germline assignment: CDR1 SGHTA and CDR2 FQGNSA. CDR3 in DNA: TGTGCCAGCAGCTTCCGTCGGACTAGCGGGCTGGACACCGGGGAGCTGTTTTTT. It is translated as CASSFRRTSGLDTGELFF. Full variable domain (outside the CDR3, taken from reference TRBV7-2 and TRBJ2-2): GAGVSQSPSNKVTEKGKDVELRCDPISGHTALYWYRQSLGQGLEFLIYFQGNSAPDKSGLPSDRFSAERTGGSVSTLTIQRTQQEDSAVYLCASSFRRTSGLDTGELFFGEGSRLTVL.

In its sample, this clonotype is medium-sized. V is TRBV5-4 and J is TRBJ2-7, with D unclear. The CDR3 is 17 residues long. Germline lookup yields CDR1 SGHNT and CDR2 YYREEE (reference sequence). V was pared by 0 bases and J by 4 bases, with 20 bases between. DNA for the CDR3: TGTGCCAGCAGCTTGGGGCACCCAAGAGTGGGGTTTTACGAGCAGTACTTC. Translation gives CASSLGHPRVGFYEQYF.

This rearrangement joins TRBV9 to TRBJ2-2; 10 nucleotides agree with TRBD2. V shed 0 bases and J 5 bases; nucleotides not matched to a gene: 4. Germline values: CDR1 SGDLS, CDR2 YYNGEE. There are 16 residues in the CDR3. The CDR3 region is CASSVVPSGSTGELFF. CDR3 DNA sequence: TGTGCCAGCAGCGTAGTCCCTAGCGGGAGTACCGGGGAGCTGTTTTTT.

By sample share, this clonotype is medium-sized. CDR3 sequence (DNA): TGTGCCAGCAGCTTAGGAGGACTAGCGGGATCTGGACAAGAGACCCAGTACTTC. Protein: CASSLGGLAGSGQETQYF. The V call is TRBV7-3, the J call TRBJ2-5, with TRBD2 identical over 12 bases. Germline CDR1 reads SGHTA; CDR2 reads FQGTGA. The CDR3 contains 18 residues. Trimming at V came to 2 bases and at J to 2 bases, leaving 9 bases not matched to a gene.

This clonotype is deemed medium-sized (0.01 to 0.1%). The chain uses TRBV27 and TRBJ2-1, with 7 bases matching TRBD2. V shed 8 bases and J 7 bases; nucleotides not matched to a gene: 11. Germline V gene data show CDR1 as MNHEY and CDR2 as SMNVEV (reference sequence). The CDR3 has 14 residues. CDR3 loop: CASGRERGGNEQFF. As DNA, the CDR3 is TGTGCCAGCGGTAGAGAGCGGGGAGGTAATGAGCAGTTCTTC.

This clonotype is hyperexpanded by share. V and J are TRBV6-5 and TRBJ1-2; D is unclear. Germline V lookup: CDR1 MNHEY, CDR2 SVGAGI. The CDR3 contains 14 residues. V lost 6 bases and J 2 bases, leaving 13 bases between the germline ends. DNA of the CDR3: TGTGCCAGCAGCCGCGCCAACTACAACTATGGCTACACCTTC. It is translated as CASSRANYNYGYTF.

In its sample, this clonotype ranks as medium-sized. The chain carries TRBV7-2 and TRBJ1-5, with TRBD1 identical over 12 bases. V gave up 2 bases and J gave up 11 bases; unmatched junction bases: 7. CDR3 size: 15 residues. CDR1 is SGHTA, CDR2 FQGNSA, per germline. The chain's CDR3 is CASSLRGQGAEAQHF. In DNA, the CDR3 is TGTGCCAGCAGCTTACGGGGACAGGGGGCGGAGGCCCAGCATTTT. Supplemented by reference TRBV7-2 and TRBJ1-5, the full variable domain reads GAGVSQSPSNKVTEKGKDVELRCDPISGHTALYWYRQSLGQGLEFLIYFQGNSAPDKSGLPSDRFSAERTGGSVSTLTIQRTQQEDSAVYLCASSLRGQGAEAQHFGDGTRLSIL.

This clonotype is classed as large. V gene TRBV20-1 combines with J gene TRBJ2-2; 8 bases match TRBD1. This CDR3 contains 15 residues. Trimming took 6 bases from V and 4 from J; bases not matched to a gene: 10. CDR1 and CDR2 (germline): DFQATT, SNEGSKA (reference sequence). CDR3 residues: CSARPSGGGTGELFF. DNA of the CDR3: TGCAGTGCCCGTCCGTCAGGGGGCGGCACCGGGGAGCTGTTTTTT.

This clonotype is labeled medium-sized. The rearrangement joins TRBV6-2 or TRBV6-3 to TRBJ2-5; D might be TRBD1 or TRBD2, each matching 5 bases. CDR3 length: 14 residues. Germline V lookup: CDR1 MNHEY, CDR2 SVGEGT. The V end was cut by 11 bases, the J end by 5 bases, with 21 bases between. CDR3 protein: CAPGTSGRLETQYF. CDR3 sequence (DNA): TGTGCCCCGGGGACCTCGGGACGCCTGGAGACCCAGTACTTC.